Following are 16 T cell receptor beta chains from one sample sequenced in a study of blood T cell repertoires in COVID-19. Profiled with immunoSEQ multiplex PCR; TCRdb holds only in-frame clones, not every one. The sample has 50,000 to 70,000 clones; around 90% are singletons. Sequenced material: peripheral blood. These receptors originate from a human donor with active COVID-19. The donor label of this sample is uncertain.

The V and J genes are TRBV7-2 and TRBJ2-7; 7 bases agree with TRBD2. There are 15 residues in the CDR3. The ends lost 8 bases at V and 1 base at J; junction bases unmatched: 11. Germline assignment: CDR1 SGHTA and CDR2 FQGNSA. The chain's CDR3 is CASGRTGGASYEQYF. The CDR3 nucleotides read TGTGCCAGCGGGCGGACGGGGGGAGCGTCCTACGAGCAGTACTTC. Full variable domain (rest looked up from reference TRBV7-2 and TRBJ2-7): GAGVSQSPSNKVTEKGKDVELRCDPISGHTALYWYRQSLGQGLEFLIYFQGNSAPDKSGLPSDRFSAERTGGSVSTLTIQRTQQEDSAVYLCASGRTGGASYEQYFGPGTRLTVT.

This rearrangement joins TRBV2 to TRBJ1-6, with a possible D match to TRBD1 (5 bases). The CDR3 consists of 16 residues. The germline V gene has CDR1 SNHLY and CDR2 FYNNEI. V lost 0 bases to trimming and J lost 7 bases, with 13 bases between them. CDR3 region: CASSEAGQGRNSPLHF. For the CDR3, the DNA is TGTGCCAGCAGTGAAGCGGGCCAGGGAAGGAATTCACCCCTCCACTTT.

This clone was observed a handful of times. The chain recombines TRBV12-3 or TRBV12-4 with TRBJ1-1, with 9 bases matching TRBD1. This CDR3 contains 11 residues. V shed 6 bases, J shed 12 bases, and the junction held 5 bases outside the gene matches. CDR3 DNA: TGTGCCAGCAGCCGGGACAGGGCTACTTTCTTT. It specifies CASSRDRATFF.

This chain uses TRBV5-4 with TRBJ2-7, with D perhaps matching TRBD1 (6 bases). V shed 3 bases and J shed 6 bases, with 19 bases lying between them. This CDR3 is built from 15 residues. CDR1 is SGHNT and CDR2 is YYREEE in the germline V gene (reference sequence). This CDR3 is CASSWGSPQGPEQYF. The CDR3 DNA follows: TGTGCCAGCAGCTGGGGGTCCCCACAGGGACCCGAGCAGTACTTC.

The chain carries TRBV27 and TRBJ2-5; TRBD2 matches at 8 bases. V was clipped by 6 bases and J by 2 bases; unmatched bases: 11. Germline V gene lookup returns CDR1 MNHEY and CDR2 SMNVEV (reference sequence). The CDR3 sequence is 16 residues long. Written as DNA, the CDR3 is TGTGCCAGCAGAGAAGGATCGGGGACTAGGCAAGAGACCCAGTACTTC. It yields the protein CASREGSGTRQETQYF.

The genes are TRBV5-1 and TRBJ1-1; TRBD1 is a possible D gene (6 bases). The CDR3 extends over 15 amino acids. The V end lost 1 base, the J end lost 1 base, and 11 bases lay between the germline ends. Germline V CDR1 and CDR2: SGHRS, YFSETQ. CDR3 bases: TGCGCCAGCAGCTTGTTGGGGGCACAGAACACTGAAGCTTTCTTT. Its protein product is CASSLLGAQNTEAFF.

This rearrangement joins TRBV10-1 to TRBJ2-1; 7 nucleotides line up with TRBD2. Trimming cost V 4 bases and J 9 bases; bases outside gene matches: 9. The CDR3 is 14 amino acids. CDR1 and CDR2 (germline): WNHNN, SYGVQD (reference sequence). The CDR3 DNA reads TGCGCCAGCAGTGTTCTGGGACTATCGGCTGAGCAGTTCTTC. Translating it yields CASSVLGLSAEQFF.

The rearrangement links TRBV9 to TRBJ2-5, with 7 bases identical to TRBD1. With V trimmed by 3 bases and J by 2 bases, 7 bases remained unmatched. The CDR3 totals 15 residues. Looked up from germline, CDR1 is SGDLS and CDR2 is YYNGEE. CDR3 coding DNA: TGTGCCAGCAGCGCAGGGGGTTCAGGGCAAGAGACCCAGTACTTC. The encoded protein is CASSAGGSGQETQYF. The full variable domain, in which reference TRBV9 and TRBJ2-5 provide the parts outside the CDR3, is DSGVTQTPKHLITATGQRVTLRCSPRSGDLSVYWYQQSLDQGLQFLIQYYNGEERAKGNILERFSAQQFPDLHSELNLSSLELGDSALYFCASSAGGSGQETQYFGPGTRLLVL.

This clone has just a few counts. V and J are TRBV13 and TRBJ2-3; possible D gene TRBD2, 6 bases. Germline V CDR1 and CDR2: PRHDT, FYEKMQ (reference sequence). The CDR3 covers 15 residues. Trimming pared 3 bases from V and 1 base from J, leaving 11 bases between. The CDR3: CASSLRGEGTDTQYF. CDR3 sequence (DNA): TGTGCCAGCAGCTTGCGCGGGGAGGGCACAGATACGCAGTATTTT.

The chain recombines TRBV27 with TRBJ2-1; 10 bases are a match to TRBD2. With V trimmed by 5 bases and J by 6 bases, 10 bases remained unmatched. The CDR3 is 16 amino acids. Looked up from germline, CDR1 is MNHEY and CDR2 is SMNVEV (reference sequence). CDR3 bases: TGTGCCAGCAGTCACCGGACTAGCGGTTACACCAATGAGCAGTTCTTC. Its translation is CASSHRTSGYTNEQFF.

The chain links TRBV11-1 to TRBJ2-3; 10 bases are shared with TRBD2. J gave up 2 bases and V 5 bases, and 7 bases lay outside the gene matches. Germline CDR1 and CDR2: SGHAT and FQDESV (reference sequence). The CDR3 sequence is 16 residues long. The CDR3 nucleotides read TGTGCCAGCAGCAGCGATAGCGGGGGGACCACAGATACGCAGTATTTT. Its translation is CASSSDSGGTTDTQYF.

The V call is TRBV4-1, the J call TRBJ1-2; no definite D call. Per the germline V gene, CDR1 is MGHRA and CDR2 is YSYEKL. This CDR3 is 14 amino acids long. V lost 2 bases, J lost 0 bases, and 7 bases lay in between. The CDR3 DNA is TGCGCCAGCAGCCAACCTCTTGCTAACTATGGCTACACCTTC. Amino acid sequence: CASSQPLANYGYTF.

The CDR3: CASSLTGKTEAFF. CDR3 sequence (DNA): TGTGCCAGCAGCTTAACAGGGAAGACTGAAGCTTTCTTT. The V and J genes are TRBV11-2 and TRBJ1-1; maybe TRBD1 (6 bases). The V gene lost 2 bases and the J gene lost 5 bases, with 9 bases spanning the gap. The length of the CDR3 is 13 residues. Germline CDR1 SGHAT, CDR2 FQNNGV. The whole variable domain, remainder taken from reference TRBV11-2 and TRBJ1-1, is EAGVAQSPRYKIIEKRQSVAFWCNPISGHATLYWYQQILGQGPKLLIQFQNNGVVDDSQLPKDRFSAERLKGVDSTLKIQPAKLEDSAVYLCASSLTGKTEAFFGQGTRLTVV.

The chain employs TRBV5-1 and TRBJ1-2, with 8 bases identical to TRBD1. Germline V gene data show CDR1 as SGHRS and CDR2 as YFSETQ. V was pared by 0 bases and J by 5 bases, with 12 bases of the junction left unmatched. The CDR3 runs to 17 residues. The CDR3 region has the DNA TGCGCCAGCAGCTTGGAGGGGCCGGGACAGGCAATTTATGGCTACACCTTC. Its translation: CASSLEGPGQAIYGYTF.

The rearrangement uses TRBV6-2 or TRBV6-3 and TRBJ2-6, with D tentatively TRBD2 (5 bases). Germline V CDR1 and CDR2: MNHEY, SVGEGT. The V gene lost 7 bases and the J gene lost 2 bases, with 12 bases spanning the gap. This CDR3 is 15 amino acids long. CDR3 loop: CASIPEEAGANVLTF. CDR3 nucleotide sequence: TGTGCCAGCATCCCCGAGGAGGCTGGGGCCAACGTCCTGACTTTC.

The chain has TRBV7-8 and TRBJ2-3, with D perhaps matching TRBD1 (6 bases). Germline V gene data show CDR1 as SGHVS and CDR2 as FQNEAQ. The CDR3 sequence is 17 residues long. V was shortened by 1 base and J by 7 bases, with 21 bases between the two germline ends. The CDR3 sequence: CASSLVLDRGHMHTQYF. The CDR3 coding sequence is TGTGCCAGCAGCTTAGTTCTGGACAGAGGGCACATGCATACGCAGTATTTT.